This is a list of T cell receptor beta chains from one sample in a study of blood T cell repertoires in COVID-19. The table came from immunoSEQ multiplex PCR; TCRdb's copy has only in-frame clones and leaves some out. The table shows around 200,000 clones, with approximately 86% occurring only once. Sequenced: peripheral blood. These receptors all stem from a man in his forties with active or convalescent COVID-19. CDR3s include the opening cysteine and the closing phenylalanine or tryptophan. Fields, in order: V gene, D gene, J gene, clone size, CDR3 DNA, CDR3 protein. A D gene is named only where the DNA matches it firmly. Not every row has a clone size; where given, it reads once, few, many or a size class.

>TRBV6-5|TRBD1|TRBJ1-4|NA
TGTGCCAGCGAGCCAGGGGGCGATGAAAAACTGTTTTTT
CASEPGGDEKLFF
>TRBV6-5|NA|TRBJ1-5|NA
TGTGCCAGCAGAGCCCGGGGGGTCCAGCCCCAGCATTTT
CASRARGVQPQHF
>TRBV7-9|TRBD1|TRBJ1-2|NA
TGTGCCAGCAGCTTAAGGGACAGGGGCTATGGCTACACCTTC
CASSLRDRGYGYTF
>TRBV28|NA|TRBJ2-5|NA
TGTGCCAGCACCTCAATGTCGGGGACCCAGTACTTC
CASTSMSGTQYF
>TRBV27|TRBD1|TRBJ1-6|NA
TGTGCCAGCAGTGGAGGGACAGGGAATTCACCCCTCCACTTT
CASSGGTGNSPLHF
>TRBV28|NA|TRBJ1-5|NA
TGTGCCAGCAGCTCACCCTACAGGGTTAGCAATCAGCCCCAGCATTTT
CASSSPYRVSNQPQHF
>TRBV4-3|TRBD1|TRBJ2-7|NA
TGCGCCAGCAATCGACAGGGGGGCTACGAGCAGTACTTC
CASNRQGGYEQYF
>TRBV3-1/TRBV3-2|TRBD1|TRBJ1-1|NA
TGTGCCAGCAGCAGCGGACAGGGAGTCGAAGCTTTCTTT
CASSSGQGVEAFF
>TRBV7-9|TRBD1|TRBJ1-2|NA
TGTGCCAGCAGCACCAACCGGGACAGGGGGCTTTATGGCTACACCTTC
CASSTNRDRGLYGYTF
>TRBV3-1/TRBV3-2|TRBD1|TRBJ1-2|once
TGTGCCAGCAGCCAAGGCAGGGGGGAATATGGCTACACCTTC
CASSQGRGEYGYTF
>TRBV19|NA|TRBJ1-2|once
TGTGCCAGTAGTATAGAGGATTTTAAAACAGGGTACTATGGCTACACCTTC
CASSIEDFKTGYYGYTF
>TRBV14|TRBD2|TRBJ2-2|NA
TGTGCCAGCAGCCTCCTTTCGGGGGGTCTTACCGGGGAGCTGTTTTTT
CASSLLSGGLTGELFF
>TRBV4-3|NA|TRBJ2-7|NA
TGCGCCAGCAGCCAACCCCTAGCGATCCCCCCCGAGCAGTACTTC
CASSQPLAIPPEQYF
>TRBV29-1|TRBD2|TRBJ2-7|NA
TGCAGCGCCGGAACTAGCGGGGGCCCCTACGAGCAGTACTTC
CSAGTSGGPYEQYF
>TRBV19|NA|TRBJ1-5|once
TGTGCCAGTAGTATAGACCAGGGGCCCCAGCATTTT
CASSIDQGPQHF
>TRBV24-1|TRBD1|TRBJ1-1|NA
TGTGCCACCAGTGAGACAGGGGGCTCCAACACTGAAGCTTTCTTT
CATSETGGSNTEAFF
>TRBV5-8|TRBD1|TRBJ1-6|NA
TGTGCCAGCAGTAACTTGGGTCTCCTGGTTGGACAGGGGAATTCACCCCTCCACTTT
CASSNLGLLVGQGNSPLHF
>TRBV5-1|NA|TRBJ1-1|once
TGCGCCAGCAGCTTGATTGGCTCGAACACTGAAGCTTTCTTT
CASSLIGSNTEAFF
>TRBV6-5|NA|TRBJ1-1|NA
TGTGCCAGCAGTTACTCGGGCGGGGGCAGATCAACAGCTTTCTTT
CASSYSGGGRSTAFF
>TRBV3-1/TRBV3-2|NA|TRBJ1-3|NA
TGTGCCAGCAGCCGACAAAGCTCTGGAAACACCATATATTTT
CASSRQSSGNTIYF
>TRBV7-6|NA|TRBJ1-2|NA
TGTGCCAGCAGCAACGCAGGGGCGCCCTATGGCTACACCTTC
CASSNAGAPYGYTF
>TRBV5-1|NA|TRBJ2-5|few
TGCGCCAGCAGCTTCTCGGGGATCAGCTGGGAGACCCAGTACTTC
CASSFSGISWETQYF
>TRBV2|NA|TRBJ1-1|once
TGTGCCAGTGGGGTAGGGGTGGCTTTCTTT
CASGVGVAFF
>TRBV30|TRBD1|TRBJ2-2|NA
TGTGCCTGGAGTAACAGGGGGTCGAACACCGGGGAGCTGTTTTTT
CAWSNRGSNTGELFF
>TRBV5-5|NA|TRBJ1-1|NA
TGTGCCAGCAGCTCAGGGGCCAACACTGAAGCTTTCTTT
CASSSGANTEAFF
>TRBV5-1|NA|TRBJ1-2|NA
TGCGCCAGCAGCTTGGAAGCAGGGGCTGGCTACACCTTC
CASSLEAGAGYTF
>TRBV27|TRBD1|TRBJ1-1|NA
TGTGCCAGCAGTTTGACAGGGATGGGAACTGAAGCTTTCTTT
CASSLTGMGTEAFF
>TRBV6-5|NA|TRBJ2-5|NA
TGTGCCAGCAGTTTAGCGGTAATAGGGGAGACCCAGTACTTC
CASSLAVIGETQYF
>TRBV5-6|TRBD1|TRBJ2-7|NA
TGTGCCAGCAGCTTGAGAGGGGCAGGGGGTGAGCAGTACTTC
CASSLRGAGGEQYF
>TRBV5-1|NA|TRBJ1-1|NA
TGCGCCAGCAGCTACGGACATAAATTGGGGCCTGAAGCTTTCTTT
CASSYGHKLGPEAFF
>TRBV27|NA|TRBJ1-4|NA
TGTGCCAGCAGTTTATTGGGAGACATTAATGAAAAACTGTTTTTT
CASSLLGDINEKLFF
>TRBV11-1|NA|TRBJ1-6|NA
TGTGCCAGCAGCCCCGGGAATTCACCCCTCCACTTT
CASSPGNSPLHF
>TRBV14|TRBD2|TRBJ2-7|NA
TGTGCCAGCAGCCAACGAGCGGGGGGCGAGCAGTACTTC
CASSQRAGGEQYF
>TRBV7-9|NA|TRBJ1-1|NA
TGTGCCAGCAGCTTTGGAATTGACAGATACACTGAAGCTTTCTTT
CASSFGIDRYTEAFF
>TRBV5-6|NA|TRBJ1-1|NA
TGTGCCAGCAGCTTGGATCGGGTTAATGCTTTCTTT
CASSLDRVNAFF
>TRBV6-5|TRBD1|TRBJ1-6|once
TGTGCCAGCAGTTACACGGCACAGGGGGTTAATTCACCCCTCCACTTT
CASSYTAQGVNSPLHF
>TRBV7-3|TRBD1|TRBJ2-1|NA
TGTGCCAGCAGCTTAATGGGGACAGGGGGAAATGAGCAGTTCTTC
CASSLMGTGGNEQFF
>TRBV30|NA|TRBJ1-5|NA
TGTGCCTGGAGTGTGGGGGGGGCCTCAGGGCAGCCCCAGCATTTT
CAWSVGGASGQPQHF
>TRBV30|TRBD1|TRBJ1-2|NA
TGTGCCTGGAGCTCGAGACAGGGAACCCTTTACGGCTACACCTTC
CAWSSRQGTLYGYTF
>TRBV7-2|NA|TRBJ1-5|few
TGTGCCAGCAGCTTAGACTATGGTCAGCCCCAGCATTTT
CASSLDYGQPQHF
>TRBV4-3|TRBD2|TRBJ2-2|NA
TGCGCCAGCAGCCAAGACTGGACTAGCGGGGGGAACACCGGGGAGCTGTTTTTT
CASSQDWTSGGNTGELFF
>TRBV18|NA|TRBJ1-1|few
TGTGCCAGCTCACCACGGGACACGGACGACAAGAACCTGAACACTGAAGCTTTCTTT
CASSPRDTDDKNLNTEAFF
>TRBV10-3|NA|TRBJ1-1|once
TGTGCCATCAGTGAGTCTGACAGTGAAGCTTTCTTT
CAISESDSEAFF
>TRBV28|TRBD1|TRBJ1-4|once
TGTGCCAGCAGTTTAGGGGGGGACAGGGGTGGTTCTAATGAAAAACTGTTTTTT
CASSLGGDRGGSNEKLFF
>TRBV30|NA|TRBJ1-2|NA
TGTGCCTGGACATCTAACTATGGCTACACCTTC
CAWTSNYGYTF
>TRBV5-1|NA|TRBJ2-2|NA
TGCGCCAGCTTTCCCGGGGGCACCGGGGAGCTGTTTTTT
CASFPGGTGELFF
>TRBV30|TRBD1|TRBJ1-6|NA
TGTGCCTGGAATCAGGGGGTAAATTCACCCCTCCACTTT
CAWNQGVNSPLHF
>TRBV13|NA|TRBJ2-1|NA
TGTGCCAGCAGCATCAGGTCAGGGTCACACGCCTACAATGAGCAGTTCTTC
CASSIRSGSHAYNEQFF
>TRBV6-1|NA|TRBJ2-5|NA
TGTGCCAGCAGTGAAGGAGGGAGCCGGGCGGCAGAGACCCAGTACTTC
CASSEGGSRAAETQYF
>TRBV4-1|NA|TRBJ1-2|few
TGCGCCAGCAGCCAAGGCGACTATGGCTACACCTTC
CASSQGDYGYTF
>TRBV18|NA|TRBJ2-5|NA
TGTGCCAGCTCGCGGGACCTCGAGACCCAGTACTTC
CASSRDLETQYF
>TRBV11-3|NA|TRBJ1-4|NA
TGTGCCAGCAGCTCCCCGGGACTTAATGAAAAACTGTTTTTT
CASSSPGLNEKLFF
>TRBV27|NA|TRBJ1-5|few
TGTGCCAGCAGTCCCTATACCGATCAGCCCCAGCATTTT
CASSPYTDQPQHF